The present entry profiles one TCR beta chain with its context. Which antigen it targets is not known. No quality values exist for individual bases; no much larger clone is one base distant. This sample stems from a study of blood T cells in healthy people across ages (dated by TCRdb to the mid-2010s). In terms of the full investigation: In model experiments, template switching captured roughly one uniquely barcoded TCR beta cDNA molecule for every two T cells. The donors were split into four age groups: young (average 16 years), middle-aged (about 40), aged (roughly 65) and long-lived (82). The study analyzed two additional independent replicas of 1 million unique cDNA reads from the same blood draw for two donors, one aged 18 to 30 and one aged 80 or older. Using deep sequencing normalized with unique cDNA molecular identifiers, the study measured how TCR beta repertoire diversity changes with age. To avoid experimental bias, donors of different ages were randomly spread across the sequencing lanes.

Library prep was done by 5' RACE. Sequencing was performed on an Illumina HiSeq 2500. A second PCR of about 6 to 12 cycles was performed with a sample-barcoded 5' primer and a J-beta primer mix. Each TCR beta cDNA molecule received a unique molecular identifier from a template-switch 5' adaptor carrying 12 random nucleotides. At least 3 million CDR3-containing paired-end reads were obtained from each sample. All of the RNA was converted into first-strand cDNA using the Mint cDNA synthesis kit, with a TRBC-specific oligonucleotide serving as the primer. After uracil-DNA glycosylase treatment, a first 18-cycle PCR used universal primers M1SS and BC2_uni_R on all cDNA. In the authors' own workflow: For normalization, 1 million high-quality reads, each with a distinct molecular identifier, were randomly selected from each sample. Instead of being binned into consensus sequences, reads that shared molecular identifiers were thrown out. MiTCR, set to a Q25 quality threshold and the strictest error-elimination algorithm, was used for CDR3 identification, clonotype clustering and error correction. A nonparametric unseen species model with Euler transformation was used to estimate lower-bound total TCR beta diversity. TCRdb reprocessing: public reads trimmed at Q25 with fastp, clones called with MiXCR, in-frame beta chains kept. Rows matching on CDR3 protein sequence are summarized as one entry with the most common DNA and genes. TCRdb's processing, not the study's, gives the V and J calls here. This sample is represented by some 1.4 million distinct CDR3 sequences; approximately 42% of them were singletons. Approximately 7.9% of the sample rests with the top ten.

The roughly 39 donors, aged roughly 6 to 90 years, were systemically healthy Caucasian individuals from Russia. Each donor gave 8 to 10 milliliters of peripheral blood, collected into EDTA-treated Vacutainer tubes. PBMCs were isolated by Ficoll-Paque density-gradient centrifugation, with at least 6 million obtained per sample. Total RNA was extracted from PBMCs with Trizol reagent, with at least 6 micrograms obtained per sample. Naive CD45RAhigh/CD27high T cell percentages were measured by flow cytometry on a PBMC aliquot from every donor. What the work shows at the level of the full study, not this receptor alone: The percentage of naive T cells measured by flow cytometry correlated strongly with observed TCR beta diversity. The CMV infection status of donors was not known, potentially confounding age-related changes in expanded clonotypes. Observed TCR beta diversity per million T cells fell roughly linearly with age, and a significant reduction was already apparent by age around 36. Compared with the aged group, the long-lived group had more naive CD4+ T cells, fewer expanded clones and increased TCR diversity, suggesting age selection. Bulk unsorted PBMC profiling prevented conclusive comparison of naive and antigen-experienced compartments. Estimates of total diversity from one million sequenced T cells were regarded as lower bounds and underestimates.

The CDR3 numbers 13 residues from cysteine through phenylalanine. The CDR3 DNA has 39 bases and is translated from base 1. The clonotype comes from a woman aged 18 to 35 in good health. This chain joins TRBV21-1 to TRBJ2-1. TRBV21-1 counts as a pseudogene. The sequencing sample was made of blood. The DNA sequence follows: TGTGCCAGCAGCAAACCCACAATTTACGAGCAGTTCTTC. Its product reads: CASSKPTIYEQFF.